The subject of this entry is one T cell receptor beta chain. What antigen it recognizes has not been identified. No base quality values were provided; no much bigger clone lies one nucleotide off. No immune events such as infections were documented for the healthy donors during the collection period. Healthy-donor blood repertoires served as a training cohort to calibrate time-dependent variance in a beta-binomial model of T-cell clone differential abundance. There were some 10 healthy donors in the training cohort, of whom 3 were female and 7 were male. An age range of about 29 to 65 years, with an average of approximately 43 years, was recorded for the donors. Whole blood from each healthy donor was obtained from a commercial supplier and was collected at three time points roughly 13 days apart. For immunosequencing, genomic DNA was extracted from unsorted whole blood. The immunoSEQ Assay, which uses bias-controlled multiplex PCR amplification of genomic DNA, was used to profile TCRbeta CDR3 regions. The published analysis was carried out like this. To quantify the absolute abundance of each unique TCRbeta CDR3 region, the sequences were collapsed and filtered. Differential abundance was tested with two models: a binomial (Fisher-equivalent) model and a beta-binomial model that adds time-dependent variance fitted from healthy donors. Clones with fewer than 5 combined templates were excluded, and clones with Benjamini-Hochberg FDR below 0.01 were called differentially abundant. Beta-binomial variance was modeled as a function of total template count across the two samples using the form v = (b*log(k)+a)^2. Entries here come from immuneACCESS through TCRdb and include only in-frame sequences with V and J called. Some clones fail to appear in such tables; in the studies checked, an unresolved V gene covers under half of the shortfall, and the cause of the remainder is unknown. V, J and clone size were drawn from that table, and D and trimming were deduced from the DNA. The sample table lists around 84,000 clones, about 90% of them with a count of one. Of the sample, 7.3% falls within the top ten clones.

This entry belongs to a study of identifying expanded T cells in peripheral blood (dated by TCRdb to about 2019). About the full investigation: Four technical replicates, made by sequencing separate aliquots from the same pool of genomic DNA, were compared pairwise. Overall results and qualifications from the work: The authors expected that biological variance in healthy repertoires might rise further over much longer intervals, such as months to years. The beta-binomial model significantly reduced the number of clones called differentially abundant and the false-positive rate across all healthy-donor time intervals. The binomial model flagged around 1.2 differentially abundant clones between technical replicates but 15 to 17 over roughly two weeks and roughly 19 over roughly 4 weeks. For all healthy donors, the variance in clone template counts between approximately 2-week samples rose significantly as total template count increased.

V was cut back by 4 bases and J by 1 base, leaving a gap of 15 bases between them. CDR1 MNHEY and CDR2 SMNVEV were looked up in the germline V gene (reference sequence). The cysteine opens and the phenylalanine closes a CDR3 of 16 amino acids. Of the read, only the CDR3 DNA is kept; its 48 bases are in frame from base 1. The chain employs TRBV27 and TRBJ2-3; the D gene cannot be named for sure. The sample was blood. The TCR was taken from a person aged 18 to 70 in good health. The sequenced DNA: TGTGCCAGCAGTTACCCGAAGGGTAAGGGCACAGATACGCAGTATTTT. Its coded protein is CASSYPKGKGTDTQYF.